The next 24 T cell receptor beta chains were all read from a single sample in a study of CD8 T cells in Susac syndrome. A quantity of about 0.5 to 1 ug RNA underwent reverse transcription using random hexamers. TCRdb recomputed calls from the immunoSEQ multiplex PCR reads with MiXCR, one row per CDR3 protein. The table lists hundreds of thousands of distinct CDR3 sequences, approximately 91% of them singletons. Sample: CD8+ T cells from PBMCs. The source is a human donor with multiple sclerosis.

The chain is built from TRBV6-6 and TRBJ2-3; TRBD2 agrees at 7 bases. V lost 8 bases to trimming and J lost 5 bases; unmatched junction nucleotides: 4. CDR3 size: 12 residues. CDR1 and CDR2 from the germline V gene are MNHNY and SVGAGI (reference sequence). The DNA for the CDR3 is TGTGCCAGCCTGGGGGAGGGAGATACGCAGTATTTT. Amino acids: CASLGEGDTQYF.

This chain links TRBV15 with TRBJ2-1; D is undetermined. V lost 3 bases to trimming and J lost 7 bases, with 10 bases between them. This CDR3 spans 13 amino acids. Germline V CDR1 and CDR2: LNHNV, YYDKDF (reference sequence). The CDR3 DNA reads TGTGCCACCAGCAGTTGGGCGGAAAATGAGCAGTTCTTC. Protein product: CATSSWAENEQFF.

The rearrangement uses TRBV6-2 or TRBV6-3 and TRBJ2-1; 10 bases match TRBD2. With 5 bases clipped from V and 8 bases from J, the junction kept 6 bases outside the gene matches. CDR1 MNHEY and CDR2 SVGEGT come from the germline V gene. The CDR3 is made up of 14 amino acids. CDR3 sequence: CASSGAGGSDEQFF. CDR3 coding DNA: TGTGCCAGCAGTGGAGCGGGGGGGTCGGATGAGCAGTTCTTC.

The V call is TRBV6-2 or TRBV6-3, the J call TRBJ2-7; TRBD2 is a possible D gene (6 bases). The V end was cut by 6 bases, the J end by 1 base, with 10 bases between. Germline lookup yields CDR1 MNHEY and CDR2 SVGEGT. This CDR3 spans 13 amino acids. The chain's CDR3 is CASRSAGSYEQYF. The CDR3 DNA is TGTGCCAGCAGAAGCGCGGGATCCTACGAGCAGTACTTC.

The chain is built from TRBV6-4 and TRBJ1-6; D may be TRBD1 (5 bases). CDR1 MRHNA and CDR2 SNTAGT come from the germline V gene. CDR3 length: 14 amino acids. Trimming took off 2 bases at V and 5 bases at J, with 7 bases between the two ends. CDR3 sequence: CASSDGRDNSPLHF. The CDR3 nucleotides are TGTGCCAGCAGTGACGGCAGGGATAATTCACCCCTCCACTTT.

This chain uses TRBV27 with TRBJ2-1; D remains ambiguous. Trimming shortened V by 2 bases and J by 0 bases, and 11 bases separated the two germline ends. Germline loops: CDR1 MNHEY, CDR2 SMNVEV (reference sequence). The CDR3 totals 16 residues. The CDR3 DNA is TGTGCCAGCAGTTTAATCCCAGTAAGCTCCTACAATGAGCAGTTCTTC. Translation: CASSLIPVSSYNEQFF.

This sequence joins TRBV6-5 and TRBJ2-2; 9 nucleotides align to TRBD1. CDR1 and CDR2 (germline): MNHEY, SVGAGI. V was clipped by 7 bases and J by 5 bases; unmatched bases: 8. The CDR3 consists of 15 residues. CDR3 nucleotides: TGTGCCAGCACCCCACAGGGGGCGGGGACCGGGGAGCTGTTTTTT. This encodes CASTPQGAGTGELFF.

The V call is TRBV13, the J call TRBJ2-3, with D hard to call. Germline CDR1 PRHDT, CDR2 FYEKMQ (reference sequence). The length of the CDR3 is 17 residues. The germline V and J ends were trimmed by 5 bases and 4 bases, with 22 bases remaining between them. The CDR3 DNA follows: TGTGCCAGCAGCCCTGGATTGGGTGGCCATGGCCCAGATACGCAGTATTTT. The encoded protein is CASSPGLGGHGPDTQYF.

This clonotype has a single count. The rearrangement uses TRBV20-1 and TRBJ2-7, with unresolved D. Germline V gene sequence: CDR1 DFQATT, CDR2 SNEGSKA (reference sequence). CDR3 size: 13 residues. V lost 1 base to trimming and J lost 2 bases, with 9 bases between them. This chain's CDR3 is CSARAGSAYEQYF. The CDR3 DNA sequence: TGCAGTGCTAGAGCGGGTTCTGCCTACGAGCAGTACTTC.

The V gene is TRBV6-5, the J gene TRBJ2-7; 14 positions match TRBD2. The germline CDR1 and CDR2 sequences are MNHEY and SVGAGI. This CDR3 contains 16 residues. V lost 0 bases and J lost 2; bases outside the gene matches: 0. As DNA, the CDR3 is TGTGCCAGCAGTTACTCGGGACTAGCGGGAGCCTACGAGCAGTACTTC. Its protein is CASSYSGLAGAYEQYF.

This chain joins TRBV29-1 and TRBJ1-2; perhaps TRBD1 as D (6 bases). V dropped 4 bases and J dropped 4 bases, with 16 bases sitting between them. Germline CDR1 and CDR2: SQVTM and ANQGSEA. The CDR3 sequence is 14 residues long. The CDR3 protein is CSVGPDSDAYGYTF. In nucleotides, the CDR3 is TGCAGCGTTGGGCCGGACAGCGACGCCTATGGCTACACCTTC.

The chain is built from TRBV28 and TRBJ2-7; D gene ambiguous. Germline V gene sequence: CDR1 MDHEN, CDR2 SYDVKM. V was clipped by 6 bases and J by 5 bases, with 14 bases between them. The CDR3 is 13 residues long. The CDR3 protein is CASSPWGNHEQYF. The CDR3 bases are TGTGCCAGCAGCCCCTGGGGTAATCACGAGCAGTACTTC.

V usage is TRBV7-9 and J usage is TRBJ1-2; a possible D gene is TRBD1 (5 bases). The CDR3 is made up of 17 amino acids. The V and J ends lost 5 bases and 2 bases respectively, with 21 bases between them. CDR1 and CDR2 from the germline V gene are SEHNR and FQNEAQ (reference sequence). The CDR3 reads CASSTTSPGAENYGYTF. The CDR3 DNA is TGTGCCAGCAGCACTACGTCACCCGGGGCCGAAAACTATGGCTACACCTTC.

This chain links TRBV3-1 with TRBJ1-1; D not resolved. The CDR3 contains 17 residues. With 1 base removed from V and 5 bases from J, the gap between germline ends came to 20 bases. Germline loops: CDR1 LGHDT, CDR2 YNNKEL (reference sequence). This CDR3 reads CASSQARARYEGTEAFF. CDR3 bases: TGTGCCAGCAGCCAAGCGAGGGCCCGCTACGAAGGGACTGAAGCTTTCTTT.

A few counts support this clonotype. V is TRBV6-1 and J is TRBJ1-2; 7 bases are shared with TRBD1. J was trimmed by 4 bases and V by 7 bases; bases with no gene match: 9. The CDR3 spans 14 residues. Germline V lookup: CDR1 MNHNS, CDR2 SASEGT. This CDR3 reads CASIYRGSAYGYTF. The DNA of the CDR3 is TGTGCCAGCATCTACAGGGGATCCGCCTATGGCTACACCTTC.

The J gene is TRBJ2-7, the V gene TRBV6-5; 7 bases align to TRBD1. In germline, CDR1 is MNHEY, CDR2 SVGAGI. Trimming at V came to 0 bases and at J to 5 bases, leaving 4 bases not matched to a gene. This CDR3 is 14 amino acids long. CDR3 sequence reads: CASSYSRQGHEQYF. The CDR3, as DNA: TGTGCCAGCAGTTACTCCCGACAGGGCCACGAGCAGTACTTC.

The chain's CDR3 is CASSSTPDYSGNSYNEQFF. CDR3 coding DNA: TGTGCCAGCAGCTCCACACCCGACTATAGCGGGAATTCCTACAATGAGCAGTTCTTC. The rearrangement uses TRBV7-9 and TRBJ2-1, with 8 positions matching TRBD2. CDR1 SEHNR and CDR2 FQNEAQ come from the germline V gene (reference sequence). With V trimmed by 4 bases and J by 1 base, 15 bases remained unmatched. CDR3 length equals 19 residues.

The chain is built from TRBV7-8 and TRBJ2-3, with D tentatively TRBD2 (7 bases). Germline V lookup: CDR1 SGHVS, CDR2 FQNEAQ. The CDR3 consists of 16 residues. Trimming took off 4 bases at V and 4 bases at J, with 18 bases between the two ends. The CDR3 DNA sequence: TGTGCCAGCAGCTCCTCGCACAGGGCGGGAGCAGATACGCAGTATTTT. Translated: CASSSSHRAGADTQYF.

The V and J genes are TRBV20-1 and TRBJ2-7; the match to TRBD2 covers 11 bases. Losses at the gene ends were 6 bases for V and 3 bases for J; bases not matched to a gene: 10. The CDR3 extends over 15 amino acids. CDR1 is DFQATT and CDR2 is SNEGSKA in the germline V gene (reference sequence). Here the CDR3 reads CSAPGPGTSGYEQYF. The CDR3 region has the DNA TGCAGTGCACCGGGGCCCGGGACTAGCGGCTACGAGCAGTACTTC.

This rearrangement joins TRBV20-1 to TRBJ2-7, with D tentatively TRBD1 or TRBD2 (5 bases each). Germline V gene sequence: CDR1 DFQATT, CDR2 SNEGSKA (reference sequence). V was clipped by 5 bases and J by 2 bases, with 19 bases between them. The CDR3 runs 15 residues. The DNA for the CDR3 is TGCAGTGCTGCCGGAACAGGACTCTACCCCTACGAGCAGTACTTC. Protein: CSAAGTGLYPYEQYF.

The V and J genes are TRBV2 and TRBJ2-5; D may be TRBD2 (5 bases). CDR3 length: 12 amino acids. V was trimmed by 7 bases and J by 2 bases, leaving 8 bases between them. Germline CDR1 reads SNHLY; CDR2 reads FYNNEI. CDR3 sequence: CASTREQETQYF. The CDR3 bases are TGTGCCAGCACCCGGGAACAAGAGACCCAGTACTTC.

The chain recombines TRBV9 with TRBJ2-1; 9 bases align to TRBD1. This CDR3 comprises 16 residues. Trimming removed 0 bases from V and 2 bases from J; junction bases left unmatched: 3. The germline V gene encodes CDR1 SGDLS and CDR2 YYNGEE. CDR3 in amino acids: CASSVAGTGTYNEQFF. The CDR3 DNA is TGTGCCAGCAGCGTAGCTGGGACAGGGACCTACAATGAGCAGTTCTTC.

The V and J genes are TRBV6-4 and TRBJ2-3; perhaps TRBD2 as D (6 bases). CDR3 length: 15 amino acids. Trimming stripped 3 bases from V and 1 base from J, with 11 bases between. The germline V gene has CDR1 MRHNA and CDR2 SNTAGT. CDR3 in amino acids: CASSEVPSGTDTQYF. The CDR3 region has the DNA TGTGCCAGCAGTGAGGTTCCTAGCGGCACAGATACGCAGTATTTT.

V gene TRBV6-5 combines with J gene TRBJ2-7; D is undetermined. Trimming removed 6 bases at V and 2 bases at J, with 14 bases between. The germline CDR1 and CDR2 sequences are MNHEY and SVGAGI. The CDR3 sequence is 14 residues long. DNA for the CDR3: TGTGCCAGCAGCCCCCGGAGAAACCCCTACGAGCAGTACTTC. This gives the protein CASSPRRNPYEQYF.